What follows are 10 T cell receptor beta chains derived from one specimen sequenced in a study of T-cell memory formation after mild COVID-19. TCRdb re-analysed the 5' RACE reads in MiXCR, keeping a single row per CDR3 protein. The repertoire holds 240,000 or so distinct CDR3 sequences, roughly a tenth seen once, with 20% to 25% in the top ten. Material: PBMCs or a T cell subset sorted from them (not recorded which). The receptors come from a man aged 18 to 29 who had mild COVID-19 (a few samples of this study predate the infection). Cell type and time point are not known.

A few counts support this clonotype. V and J are TRBV12-3 or TRBV12-4 and TRBJ1-1, with D perhaps matching TRBD1 (5 bases). CDR3 length: 14 residues. V was cut by 6 bases and J by 6 bases, with 17 bases left in between. In nucleotides, the CDR3 is TGTGCCAGCAGCCTGGGGCGGGCGATTTCTGAAGCTTTCTTT. Its translation: CASSLGRAISEAFF.

V usage is TRBV20-1 and J usage is TRBJ2-1; D is undetermined. V dropped 6 bases and J dropped 5 bases, with 5 bases sitting between them. The CDR3 totals 10 residues. The germline gives CDR1 DFQATT, CDR2 SNEGSKA (reference sequence). CDR3 protein: CSAKHNEQFF. The CDR3 nucleotides read TGCAGTGCCAAGCACAATGAGCAGTTCTTC.

The J gene is TRBJ1-5, the V gene TRBV12-3 or TRBV12-4; 9 nucleotides agree with TRBD1. The ends lost 6 bases at V and 1 base at J; junction bases unmatched: 4. CDR3 length: 15 residues. CDR3 loop: CASRPGQGSNQPQHF. CDR3 nucleotide sequence: TGTGCCAGCAGACCGGGACAGGGAAGCAATCAGCCCCAGCATTTT.

A few counts support this clonotype. V and J are TRBV18 and TRBJ2-7, with unresolved D. V was cut by 5 bases and J by 3 bases, with 17 bases left in between. CDR3 length equals 15 residues. The V gene's germline CDR1 is KGHSH and CDR2 LQKENI. The CDR3 spells CASSTSLTSLYEQYV. CDR3 DNA: TGTGCCAGCTCAACCAGTTTGACATCCCTCTACGAGCAGTACGTC.

The CDR3 reads CASSLGTVAYEQYV. Written as DNA, the CDR3 is TGTGCCAGCAGCTTAGGGACAGTCGCCTACGAGCAGTACGTC. The chain couples TRBV7-2 to TRBJ2-7; maybe TRBD1 (6 bases). Germline lookup yields CDR1 SGHTA and CDR2 FQGNSA. V was clipped by 1 base and J by 2 bases, with 9 bases between them. The CDR3 length is 14 residues.

The chain combines TRBV11-3 with TRBJ1-6; unclear D gene. The V gene's germline CDR1 is SGHNT and CDR2 YENEEA. V shed 1 base and J shed 7 bases, with 5 bases lying between them. The CDR3 is 13 residues long. The CDR3 coding sequence is TGTGCCAGCAGCTTAGGGGAAAATTCACCCCTCCACTTT. Amino acid sequence: CASSLGENSPLHF.

The chain employs TRBV4-3 and TRBJ2-3, with unresolved D. The CDR3 has 14 amino acids. The germline V gene has CDR1 LGHNA and CDR2 YSLEER. The ends were cut back, 1 base at V and 6 bases at J, with 11 bases in the middle. The CDR3 loop is CASSQALISDTQYF. The CDR3, as DNA: TGCGCCAGCAGCCAAGCTTTGATCTCGGATACGCAGTATTTT.

The chain recombines TRBV28 with TRBJ2-5; TRBD1 aligns across 7 bases. V shed 4 bases and J 0 bases; nucleotides not matched to a gene: 5. Germline loops: CDR1 MDHEN, CDR2 SYDVKM. The CDR3 is 15 residues long. CDR3 sequence (DNA): TGTGCCAGCAGTTCGAGACAGGGATACCAAGAGACCCAGTACTTC. It encodes CASSSRQGYQETQYF.

The CDR3 region has the DNA TGTGCCAGCAGCTGGGGACAGGGGGCGGAAAAACTGTTTTTT. It translates to CASSWGQGAEKLFF. The chain carries TRBV11-2 and TRBJ1-4, with 12 bases that match TRBD1. V lost 4 bases to trimming and J lost 8 bases; unmatched junction nucleotides: 2. This CDR3 has 14 amino acids. Germline V gene lookup returns CDR1 SGHAT and CDR2 FQNNGV. Full variable domain (missing parts from reference TRBV11-2 and TRBJ1-4): EAGVAQSPRYKIIEKRQSVAFWCNPISGHATLYWYQQILGQGPKLLIQFQNNGVVDDSQLPKDRFSAERLKGVDSTLKIQPAKLEDSAVYLCASSWGQGAEKLFFGSGTQLSVL.

V usage is TRBV4-2 and J usage is TRBJ2-2; D is undetermined. V was shortened by 0 bases and J by 2 bases, with 7 bases between the two germline ends. The CDR3 runs 15 residues. CDR1 and CDR2 (germline): LGHNA, YNFKEQ. The CDR3 region is CASSQDSINTGELFF. The DNA of the CDR3 is TGTGCCAGCAGCCAAGATTCTATTAACACCGGGGAGCTGTTTTTT.